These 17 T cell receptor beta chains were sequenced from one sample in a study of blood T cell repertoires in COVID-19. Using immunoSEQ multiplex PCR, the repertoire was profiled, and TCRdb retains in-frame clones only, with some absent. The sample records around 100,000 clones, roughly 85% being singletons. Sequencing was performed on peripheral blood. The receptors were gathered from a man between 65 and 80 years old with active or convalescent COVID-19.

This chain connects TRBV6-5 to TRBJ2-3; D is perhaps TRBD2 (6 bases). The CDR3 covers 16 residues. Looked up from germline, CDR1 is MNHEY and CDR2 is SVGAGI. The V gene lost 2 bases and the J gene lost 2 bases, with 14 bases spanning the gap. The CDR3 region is CASSYVGSPSTDTQYF. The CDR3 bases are TGTGCCAGCAGTTACGTCGGGAGCCCTTCCACAGATACGCAGTATTTT.

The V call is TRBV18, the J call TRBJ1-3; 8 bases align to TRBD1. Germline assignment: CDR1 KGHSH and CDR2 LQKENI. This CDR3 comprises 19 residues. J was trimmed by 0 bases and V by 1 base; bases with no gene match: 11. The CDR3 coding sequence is TGTGCCAGCTCACCACGTCGGCAGGGGGCGCGCAGCTCTGGAAACACCATATATTTT. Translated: CASSPRRQGARSSGNTIYF.

The CDR3 sequence: CASSRDRVQPQHF. The CDR3 nucleotides read TGTGCCAGCAGCCGAGACAGGGTGCAGCCCCAGCATTTT. The J gene is TRBJ1-5, the V gene TRBV6-5, with 7 bases lining up with TRBD1. Germline loops: CDR1 MNHEY, CDR2 SVGAGI. The CDR3 runs to 13 residues. The V segment lost 6 bases and the J segment 7 bases; nucleotides outside the gene matches: 6.

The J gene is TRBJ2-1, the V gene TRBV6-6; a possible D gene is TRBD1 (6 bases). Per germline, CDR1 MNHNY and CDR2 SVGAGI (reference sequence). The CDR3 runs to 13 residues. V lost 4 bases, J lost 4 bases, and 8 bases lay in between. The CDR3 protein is CASSWDNYNEQFF. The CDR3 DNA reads TGTGCCAGCAGTTGGGACAATTACAATGAGCAGTTCTTC.

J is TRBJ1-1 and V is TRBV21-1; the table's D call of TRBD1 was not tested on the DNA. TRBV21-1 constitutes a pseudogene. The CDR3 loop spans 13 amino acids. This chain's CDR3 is CARDRGLYTEAFF. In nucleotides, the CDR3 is TGTGCCAGGGACAGGGGGCTTTACACTGAAGCTTTCTTT.

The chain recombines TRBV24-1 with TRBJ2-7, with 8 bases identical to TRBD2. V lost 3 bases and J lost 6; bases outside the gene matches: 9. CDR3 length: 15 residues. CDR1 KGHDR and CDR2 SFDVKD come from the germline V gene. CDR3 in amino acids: CATSDPGPGGSEQYF. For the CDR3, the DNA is TGTGCCACCAGTGATCCGGGACCGGGGGGGTCCGAGCAGTACTTC.

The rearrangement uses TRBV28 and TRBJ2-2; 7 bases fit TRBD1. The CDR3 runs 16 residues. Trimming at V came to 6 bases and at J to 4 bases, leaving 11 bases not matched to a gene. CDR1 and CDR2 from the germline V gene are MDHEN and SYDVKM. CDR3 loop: CASRARTGPSTGELFF. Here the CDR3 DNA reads TGTGCCAGCAGAGCCCGGACAGGCCCTTCCACCGGGGAGCTGTTTTTT.

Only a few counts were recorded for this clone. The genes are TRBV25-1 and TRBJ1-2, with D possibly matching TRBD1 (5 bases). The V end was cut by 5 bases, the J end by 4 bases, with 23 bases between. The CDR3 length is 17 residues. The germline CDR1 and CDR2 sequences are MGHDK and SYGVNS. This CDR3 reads CASSPHSNSGAVYGYTF. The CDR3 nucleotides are TGTGCCAGCAGTCCCCACTCAAACAGTGGGGCGGTCTATGGCTACACCTTC.

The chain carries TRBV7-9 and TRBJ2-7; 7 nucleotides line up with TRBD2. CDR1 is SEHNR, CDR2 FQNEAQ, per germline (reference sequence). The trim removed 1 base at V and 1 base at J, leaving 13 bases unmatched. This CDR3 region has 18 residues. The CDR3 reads CASSLVEQGLRRSYEQYF. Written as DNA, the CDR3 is TGTGCCAGCAGCTTAGTTGAGCAGGGACTACGGCGATCCTACGAGCAGTACTTC.

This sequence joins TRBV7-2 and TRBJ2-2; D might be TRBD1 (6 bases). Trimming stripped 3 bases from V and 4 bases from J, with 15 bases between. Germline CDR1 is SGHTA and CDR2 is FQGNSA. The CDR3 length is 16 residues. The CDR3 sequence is CASSLSMDRTTGELFF. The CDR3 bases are TGTGCCAGCAGCTTGTCGATGGACAGAACCACCGGGGAGCTGTTTTTT.

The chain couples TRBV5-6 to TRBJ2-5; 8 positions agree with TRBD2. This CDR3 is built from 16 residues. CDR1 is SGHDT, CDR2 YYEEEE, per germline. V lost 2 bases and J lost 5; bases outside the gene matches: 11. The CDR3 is CASSFRSGGPGETQYF. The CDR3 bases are TGTGCCAGCAGCTTCCGGTCGGGAGGGCCCGGGGAGACCCAGTACTTC.

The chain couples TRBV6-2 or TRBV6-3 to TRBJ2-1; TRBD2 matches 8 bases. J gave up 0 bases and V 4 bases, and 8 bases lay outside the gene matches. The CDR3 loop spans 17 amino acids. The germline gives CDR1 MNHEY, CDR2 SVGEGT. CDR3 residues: CASSSLIAGSSYNEQFF. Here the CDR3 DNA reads TGTGCCAGCAGTTCCTTAATAGCGGGGAGCTCCTACAATGAGCAGTTCTTC.

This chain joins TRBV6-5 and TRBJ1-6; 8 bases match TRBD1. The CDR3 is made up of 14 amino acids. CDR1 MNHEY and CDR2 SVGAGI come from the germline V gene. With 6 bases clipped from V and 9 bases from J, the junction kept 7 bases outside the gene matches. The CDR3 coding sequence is TGTGCCAGCAGCCGGGGACAGGAAGGTTCACCCCTCCACTTT. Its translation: CASSRGQEGSPLHF.

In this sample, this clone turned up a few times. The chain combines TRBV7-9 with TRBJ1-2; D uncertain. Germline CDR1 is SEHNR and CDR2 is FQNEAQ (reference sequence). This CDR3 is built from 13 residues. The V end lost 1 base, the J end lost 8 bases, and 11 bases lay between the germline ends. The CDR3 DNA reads TGTGCCAGCAGCTTAGAGCCGACAAAGGGCTACACCTTC. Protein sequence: CASSLEPTKGYTF.

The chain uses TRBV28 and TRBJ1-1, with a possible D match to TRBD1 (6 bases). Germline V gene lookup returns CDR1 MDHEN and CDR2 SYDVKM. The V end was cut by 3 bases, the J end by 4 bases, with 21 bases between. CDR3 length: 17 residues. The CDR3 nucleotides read TGTGCCAGCAGTTTGATAAGGGGGGGCCCTCGAGGCACTGAAGCTTTCTTT. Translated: CASSLIRGGPRGTEAFF.

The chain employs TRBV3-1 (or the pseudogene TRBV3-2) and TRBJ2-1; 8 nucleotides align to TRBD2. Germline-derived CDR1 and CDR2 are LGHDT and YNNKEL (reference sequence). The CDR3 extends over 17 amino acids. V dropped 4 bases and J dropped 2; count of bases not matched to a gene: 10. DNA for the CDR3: TGTGCCAGCAGCCTCAGGAGCGGGAGTTTCGCCTACAATGAGCAGTTCTTC. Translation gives CASSLRSGSFAYNEQFF.

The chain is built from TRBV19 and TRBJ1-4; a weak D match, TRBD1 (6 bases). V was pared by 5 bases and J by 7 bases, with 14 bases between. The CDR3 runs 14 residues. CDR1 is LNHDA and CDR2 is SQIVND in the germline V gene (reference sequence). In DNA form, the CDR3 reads TGTGCCAGTAGTGCCTTGCGAGGGGGTGAAAAACTGTTTTTT. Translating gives CASSALRGGEKLFF.